This T cell receptor (beta chain) was captured by sequencing in a study of OX40 agonist ivuxolimab in advanced cancers. With regard to the full study: The costimulatory receptor OX40 (CD134) was targeted by ivuxolimab, a fully human IgG2 agonistic monoclonal antibody. A male proportion of 82.7% and a mean age of 60 years, ranging from about 20 to 85, were recorded for the dose-escalation cohort. Intravenous ivuxolimab was administered to patients every 2 weeks at six dose levels: 0.01, 0.1, 0.3, 1.5, 3 and 10 mg/kg. The monotherapy dose-escalation portion (N ≈ 55 patients) of the phase I ivuxolimab trial is reported in the paper. Of the roughly 53 patients in dose escalation, about 20 had hepatocellular carcinoma, some 15 had melanoma, 9 had renal cell carcinoma and 9 had head and neck cancer. Patients were allowed to have had prior anti-PD-1, anti-PD-L1 or anti-CTLA-4 therapy, and 40% of the dose-escalation patients had previously received checkpoint inhibitors. The point of sequencing TCRbeta in the periphery was to test whether ivuxolimab changed TCR sequence diversity and drove clonal T-cell expansion. Partial responses occurred in three dose-escalation patients, of whom one had hepatocellular carcinoma and two had cutaneous melanoma.

This clone was seen more than once but under ten times. The target of this receptor is not known. It has no much larger one-base neighbor in the sample; base qualities were not kept. The study at large found these results: Low levels of normalized T-cell clonal expansion were also seen in some patients who did not respond. Partial responders in the 0.1-3.0 mg/kg groups had among the lowest normalized peripheral clonal expansion, especially among CD8+ T cells. At doses of 0.1 to 3.0 mg/kg, clonal expansion of both CD4+ and CD8+ blood T cells was observed from baseline to week 6. After ivuxolimab, CD8+ T cells had more expanded clones than CD4+ T cells on average. The antigen specificity of the peripheral T cells that underwent clonal expansion was not determined.

The trial excluded patients who had a history of autoimmune disease or who were on systemic immunosuppression. Peripheral blood for TCR sequencing was drawn from every dose cohort at baseline, at cycle 4 day 1 and at cycle 7 day 1. Samples were obtained from an open-label, multicenter, first-in-human phase I dose-escalation trial of ivuxolimab. Adults with locally advanced or metastatic melanoma, renal cell, hepatocellular, or head and neck squamous cell carcinoma were enrolled in the trial. Before TCR sequencing, CD4+ T cells and CD8+ T cells from peripheral blood were sorted into separate populations. Ends trimmed: V by 0 bases, J by 1 base; bases unmatched to a gene: 12. CDR1 and CDR2 are read off the germline V gene as LGHNA and YNFKEQ. Taken from cysteine to phenylalanine, the CDR3 has 18 residues. Only the CDR3 portion is preserved as DNA: 54 bases, with reading frame beginning at the first base.

To sequence the TCRbeta CDR3 region, genomic DNA was isolated from the sorted cells. The immunoSEQ Assay was used to sequence the TCRbeta CDR3 regions. In TCRdb, the immuneACCESS table is reduced to in-frame sequences with V and J assigned. These tables do not hold every clone; where another copy was compared, an unresolved V gene accounts for under half, and the others remain unexplained. The sample table shows 70,000 or so clones, and around 83% are seen once. The ten top clones hold around 0.75% of the sample. The sample here was CD4+ or CD8+ T cells sorted from blood, taken in a trial of the OX40 agonist ivuxolimab. This clonotype was obtained from an adult with an advanced solid tumor such as melanoma, head and neck, liver or kidney cancer. The chain is assembled from TRBV4-2 and TRBJ2-7, and TRBD2 aligns with 7 junction nucleotides. At the DNA level, the sequence is TGTGCCAGCAGCCAAGATGTGTCCCGCGGGACTATATCCTACGAGCAGTACTTC. Translation gives CASSQDVSRGTISYEQYF.